One TCR beta chain is described in this entry. Antigen: not known. The entry originates in a study of T cell responses to AZD1222 COVID-19 vaccine. Findings of the study overall: At baseline, seropositivity was found in only a handful of AZD1222 recipients.

Here immunoSEQ multiplex PCR was the method, and the copy in TCRdb shows in-frame clones only, minus some. The sample shows about 80,000 clones, 80% to 90% of them seen only once. The CDR3 contains 13 residues. V shed 3 bases and J shed 9 bases, with 12 bases lying between them. The germline V gene has CDR1 MNHNS and CDR2 SASEGT. This specimen consisted of peripheral blood, obtained 28 days after the second AZD1222 dose. This chain connects TRBV6-1 to TRBJ2-1; no firm D call. The sequence derives from an adult who received the AZD1222 COVID-19 vaccine. The CDR3 DNA is TGTGCCAGCAGTGAGGTAGACGAACTTGAGCAGTTCTTC. Translating gives CASSEVDELEQFF.